This TCR beta chain comes out of a study of cytomegalovirus exposure and HLA in healthy donors. On the study more broadly: Later, an analysis reported that the 95 to 150 validation repertoires had used the same platform as the approximately 690 first-cohort repertoires. Notes on the study in general: Subsequent analysis showed first-cohort TCR clusters tending to co-occur in 120 or so validation repertoires. As was reported, the classifier diagnosed cytomegalovirus status with high specificity and sensitivity.

Some clones are missing from TCRdb's copy, which holds only in-frame ones; the method was immunoSEQ multiplex PCR. The table records more than 300,000 clones, roughly 88% of them present only once. Trimming stripped 6 bases from V and 10 bases from J, with 13 bases between. Germline loops: CDR1 SQVTM, CDR2 ANQGSEA. CDR3 size: 10 residues. This clone was seen a few times. What it binds is unknown. The sequencing input was PBMCs. The chain employs TRBV29-1 and TRBJ2-7; tentatively, D is TRBD1 (7 bases). This receptor was taken from a woman between 18 and 29 years old in good health and CMV-seronegative. The CDR3 loop is CSVRDSAQYF. CDR3 coding DNA: TGCAGCGTGCGGGACAGCGCCCAGTACTTC.